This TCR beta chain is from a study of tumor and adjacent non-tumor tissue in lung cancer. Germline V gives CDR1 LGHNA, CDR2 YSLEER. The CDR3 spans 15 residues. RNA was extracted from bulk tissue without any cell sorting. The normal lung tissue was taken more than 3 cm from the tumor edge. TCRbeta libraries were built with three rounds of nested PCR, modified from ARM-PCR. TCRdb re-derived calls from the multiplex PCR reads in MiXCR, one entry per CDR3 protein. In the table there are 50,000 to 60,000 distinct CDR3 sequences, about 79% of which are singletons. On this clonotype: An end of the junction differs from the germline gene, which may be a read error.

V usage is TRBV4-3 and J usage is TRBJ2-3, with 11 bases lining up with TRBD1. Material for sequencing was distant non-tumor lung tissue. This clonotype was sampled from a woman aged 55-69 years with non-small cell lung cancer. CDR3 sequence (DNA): TGTGCCAGCAGCTCGGACAGGGGGCGCACAGATATGCAGTATTTT. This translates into CASSSDRGRTDMQYF.